Reported below is one T cell receptor beta chain. What this receptor recognizes is not known. The conserved phenylalanine or tryptophan is not found at the CDR3 terminus, so this likely reflects a read error. It is unclear where the CDR3 begins or ends on the DNA, so no DNA is shown, and the CDR3 is as TCRdb lists it. Genomic DNA served as template for TCR beta VDJ combination and CDR3 sequence profiling. An Illumina HiSeq 2000 was used for TCR repertoire sequencing. From the authors' description of their analysis: Repertoire assessment relied on Simpson's diversity index, CDR3 size and DJ length profiles, and TRBV/TRBJ rearrangement plots. The most abundant DNA sequence in the deep sequencing data was taken as the immunodominant clone. CDR3 amino acid sequences were checked for sharing between subjects and were compared against published repertoires and the VDJdb database. TCRdb itself trimmed the public reads at Q25 with fastp, ran MiXCR and retained productive beta chains. Every distinct CDR3 protein forms one entry, paired with its most common genes and DNA. The authors' filters were not applied to this entry. This sample lists roughly 250,000 distinct CDR3 sequences; 82% were detected once. The ten largest account for approximately 42% of the sample.

The CDR3 comprises 16 residues, both ends counted. CDR1 is given as SNHLY and CDR2 as FYNNEI, both from the germline V gene. These data come from a study of CD8+CD57+ T cells in acquired aplastic anemia listed by TCRdb under 2018. With respect to the entire study: DNA extracted from sorted CD4+ and CD8+ cells had a mean of approximately 3.4 ug, with a range of 0.2 to 27.4 ug. CD8+CD57+ expansion was defined as frequency above the mean frequency observed in healthy subjects. What the authors observed across the whole study: CD8+ Simpson's diversity did not differ significantly between patients and healthy controls (P=0.060). Approximately 27 CD8+ CDR3 sequences were found in both patients and controls but appeared to be highly expressed in patients and within the immunodominant clones of the patients.

The patients picked for sequencing were ones in whom flow cytometry had shown an expansion of CD8+CD57+ cells. Every patient had severe acquired aplastic anemia, diagnosed using the International Study of Aplastic Anemia and Agranulocytosis and Camitta criteria. Patients had received no therapy at the time of blood sampling. TCR repertoires of sorted CD4+ and CD8+ blood T cells from severe aplastic anemia patients and healthy subjects were deep-sequenced in the study. In the USA, patient enrollment took place under clinicaltrials.gov protocols 00001620, 01623167, 00001397, 00071045, 00081523 and 00961064. Ficoll-Paque density gradient centrifugation was used to isolate peripheral blood mononuclear cells. Before DNA extraction, CD4+ and CD8+ T cells were sorted with FACS or magnetic beads.

The sequenced sample consisted of sorted CD4+, CD8+, or CD8+CD57+ T cells (not recorded which) from PBMCs. The source of this sequence is a human donor with aplastic anemia. The sequence links TRBV2 to TRBJ2-1; TRBD1, the D gene given by the table, was not confirmed from the DNA. The CDR3 region: CASGDGGADTQDFQLC.